One and the same sample provided the 27 T cell receptor beta chains below, sequenced in a study of shared clonotypes between healthy human individuals. Method: immunoSEQ multiplex PCR; TCRdb's copy keeps in-frame clones and lacks some. The sample consists of about 1.1 million clones, around 78% of them appearing once. The sequenced material came from memory CD4+ T cells from PBMCs. Subset given: CD45RA-negative fraction. The receptors shown here come from a man in his late teens or twenties in good health. Some clones in this sample may be carry-over from other donors' samples.

This chain connects TRBV5-1 to TRBJ2-3; TRBD2 agrees at 8 bases. CDR1 and CDR2 (germline): SGHRS, YFSETQ. The CDR3 has 15 amino acids. V lost 4 bases to trimming and J lost 4 bases; unmatched junction nucleotides: 8. The CDR3: CASSEVASGSDTQYF. The DNA for the CDR3 is TGCGCCAGCAGCGAGGTGGCTAGCGGGTCAGATACGCAGTATTTT.

This chain joins TRBV7-8 and TRBJ2-2; TRBD2 matches 10 bases. The germline CDR1 and CDR2 sequences are SGHVS and FQNEAQ. The J segment lost 4 bases and the V segment lost 5 bases, leaving 16 bases of the junction unmatched. The CDR3 sequence is 19 residues long. In nucleotides, the CDR3 is TGTGCCAGCAGCCAGTGGACTAGCGGCATTTCTCTCTCCACCGGGGAGCTGTTTTTT. Translation gives CASSQWTSGISLSTGELFF.

The V call is TRBV4-1, the J call TRBJ1-6, with D uncertain. Germline V gene lookup returns CDR1 MGHRA and CDR2 YSYEKL. The CDR3 is 14 residues long. The V end was cut by 1 base, the J end by 9 bases, with 10 bases between. CDR3 loop: CASSQAGRISPLHF. In DNA form, the CDR3 reads TGCGCCAGCAGCCAAGCAGGTCGCATTTCACCCCTCCACTTT.

The rearrangement uses TRBV4-1 and TRBJ2-1; 8 bases agree with TRBD2. The trim removed 4 bases at V and 7 bases at J, leaving 12 bases unmatched. Germline CDR1 MGHRA, CDR2 YSYEKL. The length of the CDR3 is 16 residues. The CDR3 nucleotides read TGCGCCAGCAGCCGGACCACGGGGGGGACTAGGAATGAGCAGTTCTTC. It specifies CASSRTTGGTRNEQFF.

This rearrangement joins TRBV15 to TRBJ2-5; 9 bases map to TRBD2. Trimming cost V 2 bases and J 5 bases; bases outside gene matches: 6. The CDR3 is made up of 15 amino acids. The germline V gene encodes CDR1 LNHNV and CDR2 YYDKDF (reference sequence). This chain's CDR3 is CATSRPGLAGETQYF. CDR3 DNA sequence: TGTGCCACCAGCAGACCGGGACTAGCCGGGGAGACCCAGTACTTC.

With respect to this clone: In the same sample, other DNA sequences code for this CDR3. This chain connects TRBV9 to TRBJ2-3; TRBD2 matches 7 bases. CDR3 length equals 15 residues. V dropped 0 bases and J dropped 1; count of bases not matched to a gene: 2. Germline assignment: CDR1 SGDLS and CDR2 YYNGEE. The CDR3 DNA is TGTGCCAGCAGCGTAGGGGCGGGGGGCACAGATACGCAGTATTTT. This codes for CASSVGAGGTDTQYF.

Ten or more counts support this clone. Within the sample, other DNA sequences also encode this same CDR3. The chain joins TRBV11-1 to TRBJ2-1; 10 bases fit TRBD2. V lost 6 bases, J lost 1 base, and 3 bases stayed unmatched. CDR1 is SGHAT and CDR2 is FQDESV in the germline V gene (reference sequence). CDR3 length: 15 amino acids. Here the CDR3 reads CASRPGLASYNEQFF. The CDR3 DNA is TGTGCCAGCAGGCCGGGACTAGCGTCCTACAATGAGCAGTTCTTC. The whole variable domain, filled in from reference TRBV11-1 and TRBJ2-1, reads EAEVAQSPRYKITEKSQAVAFWCDPISGHATLYWYRQILGQGPELLVQFQDESVVDDSQLPKDRFSAERLKGVDSTLKIQPAELGDSAMYLCASRPGLASYNEQFFGPGTRLTVL.

The chain employs TRBV9 and TRBJ2-3, with 11 bases that match TRBD2. The germline gives CDR1 SGDLS, CDR2 YYNGEE. The CDR3 sequence is 15 residues long. V lost 1 base, J lost 5 bases, and 3 bases stayed unmatched. The CDR3 here is CASSVTSGSGDTQYF. The CDR3 DNA follows: TGTGCCAGCAGCGTAACTAGCGGGAGCGGAGATACGCAGTATTTT.

The chain couples TRBV5-6 to TRBJ2-3, with 11 bases fitting TRBD2. The V and J ends lost 6 bases and 5 bases, in that order; junction bases with no gene match: 14. The length of the CDR3 is 17 residues. Germline V lookup: CDR1 SGHDT, CDR2 YYEEEE. The CDR3 sequence: CASTLGIHLAGGDTQYF. CDR3 sequence (DNA): TGTGCCAGCACCCTGGGCATTCATCTAGCGGGGGGAGATACGCAGTATTTT.

This clone has more than one count but fewer than ten. The rearrangement links TRBV19 to TRBJ1-2; D not resolved. CDR3 size: 13 residues. Per germline, CDR1 LNHDA and CDR2 SQIVND (reference sequence). V dropped 6 bases and J dropped 0 bases, with 8 bases sitting between them. The CDR3 spells CASRKLSNYGYTF. CDR3 sequence (DNA): TGTGCCAGTAGGAAACTTTCTAACTATGGCTACACCTTC.

This clone was detected once. V and J are TRBV29-1 and TRBJ2-7; 11 bases line up with TRBD2. Trimming at V came to 7 bases and at J to 3 bases, leaving 11 bases not matched to a gene. Germline loops: CDR1 SQVTM, CDR2 ANQGSEA. The CDR3 spans 15 residues. The CDR3 bases are TGCAGCGCCGTCCCTACTAGCGGGAGTGTCTACGAGCAGTACTTC. Protein product: CSAVPTSGSVYEQYF.

The chain joins TRBV6-6 to TRBJ1-5; 10 bases fit TRBD1. Per the germline V gene, CDR1 is MNHNY and CDR2 is SVGAGI (reference sequence). The CDR3 extends over 15 amino acids. Trimming at V came to 6 bases and at J to 7 bases, leaving 9 bases not matched to a gene. In DNA form, the CDR3 reads TGTGCCAGCAGCTACGGGACAGGGGCAAACCAGCCCCAGCATTTT. This translates into CASSYGTGANQPQHF.

The V and J genes are TRBV29-1 and TRBJ2-7; tentatively, D is TRBD1 (5 bases). CDR1 and CDR2 from the germline V gene are SQVTM and ANQGSEA. The CDR3 has 12 residues. The ends were cut back, 0 bases at V and 5 bases at J, with 8 bases in the middle. The CDR3 DNA sequence: TGCAGCGTTGAAGACAGGGAAGACGAGCAGTACTTC. Its protein is CSVEDREDEQYF.

This chain uses TRBV27 with TRBJ1-1; 9 bases are a match to TRBD1. Germline CDR1 and CDR2: MNHEY and SMNVEV (reference sequence). The CDR3 spans 15 residues. V dropped 6 bases and J dropped 1; count of bases not matched to a gene: 6. In nucleotides, the CDR3 is TGTGCCAGCAGGGTCCCGGGACAGGGGAACACTGAAGCTTTCTTT. It yields the protein CASRVPGQGNTEAFF.

The chain is built from TRBV11-2 and TRBJ2-3; 7 nucleotides align to TRBD2. V lost 4 bases and J lost 9; bases outside the gene matches: 4. There are 12 residues in the CDR3. Germline lookup yields CDR1 SGHAT and CDR2 FQNNGV. CDR3 nucleotide sequence: TGTGCCAGCAGCTCCCAGCGGGAAACGCAGTATTTT. Translated, it gives CASSSQRETQYF.

The table lists this clone with a few counts. The V and J genes are TRBV18 and TRBJ2-7, with unresolved D. Germline V CDR1 and CDR2: KGHSH, LQKENI. Trimming took 3 bases from V and 3 from J, leaving 12 bases between them. This CDR3 spans 14 amino acids. The CDR3 loop reads CASSPTGPRYEQYF. The DNA for the CDR3 is TGTGCCAGCTCACCGACGGGCCCCCGCTACGAGCAGTACTTC.

The chain's CDR3 is CATSRDRVTGELFF. In nucleotides, the CDR3 is TGTGCCACCAGCAGAGACAGGGTTACCGGGGAGCTGTTTTTT. This chain uses TRBV15 with TRBJ2-2, with D possibly matching TRBD1 (5 bases). CDR3 length: 14 amino acids. CDR1 is LNHNV, CDR2 YYDKDF, per germline (reference sequence). V was trimmed by 0 bases and J by 5 bases, leaving 7 bases between them. The entire variable domain, with the rest obtained from reference TRBV15 and TRBJ2-2, is as follows: DAMVIQNPRYQVTQFGKPVTLSCSQTLNHNVMYWYQQKSSQAPKLLFHYYDKDFNNEADTPDNFQSRRPNTSFCFLDIRSPGLGDTAMYLCATSRDRVTGELFFGEGSRLTVL.

As DNA, the CDR3 is TGTGCCAGCAGCTTCATGTTGGGACACAGAAACTATGGCTACACCTTC. Its translation: CASSFMLGHRNYGYTF. The rearrangement links TRBV7-2 to TRBJ1-2; TRBD1 is a possible D gene (6 bases). Looked up from germline, CDR1 is SGHTA and CDR2 is FQGNSA. The length of the CDR3 is 16 residues. The V and J ends lost 3 bases and 2 bases respectively, with 16 bases between them.

The chain has TRBV28 and TRBJ2-5; tentatively, D is TRBD1 (6 bases). The CDR3 length is 16 residues. V was shortened by 5 bases and J by 1 base, with 17 bases between the two germline ends. Germline-derived CDR1 and CDR2 are MDHEN and SYDVKM. CDR3 nucleotides: TGTGCCAGCAGTGAGGCCCTTGGGGGCGCCCAAGAGACCCAGTACTTC. It encodes CASSEALGGAQETQYF.

The chain links TRBV28 to TRBJ2-7, with TRBD1 matching over 7 bases. The CDR3 covers 16 residues. CDR1 and CDR2 (germline): MDHEN, SYDVKM. Trimming took 4 bases from V and 4 from J; bases not matched to a gene: 13. CDR3 residues: CASSSTTGERYYEQYF. DNA of the CDR3: TGTGCCAGCAGTTCAACAACAGGGGAGAGGTATTACGAGCAGTACTTC.

V gene TRBV4-1 combines with J gene TRBJ2-1, with TRBD2 matching over 10 bases. CDR1 is MGHRA and CDR2 is YSYEKL in the germline V gene. The CDR3 runs 17 residues. V shed 2 bases, J shed 6 bases, and the junction held 10 bases outside the gene matches. The CDR3 protein is CASSQTKTRTSGNEQFF. As DNA, the CDR3 is TGCGCCAGCAGCCAAACAAAGACTAGGACTAGCGGCAATGAGCAGTTCTTC.

As for this clone: Just one base apart from a much larger clone, this may be a read error. The V and J genes are TRBV11-2 and TRBJ2-2; the D is unclear. Trimming took off 0 bases at V and 1 base at J, with 3 bases between the two ends. Germline loops: CDR1 SGHAT, CDR2 FQNNGV. This CDR3 region has 14 residues. CDR3 DNA: TGTGCCAGCAGCTTAGACCGGAACACCGGGGAGCTGTTTTTT. Residues: CASSLDRNTGELFF.

This clone was observed a few times. The CDR3 DNA reads as TGTGCCAGCAGCTCCTCTGATTCCTACGAGCAGTACTTC. Encoded protein: CASSSSDSYEQYF. The chain has TRBV7-2 and TRBJ2-7; D unclear. Germline assignment: CDR1 SGHTA and CDR2 FQGNSA. The V and J ends lost 4 bases and 1 base respectively, with 8 bases between them. The CDR3 consists of 13 residues.

A note on this clone: Other DNA sequences in the sample encode the same CDR3. The chain uses TRBV20-1 and TRBJ2-5; D is uncertain. The CDR3 runs to 11 residues. Trimming removed 0 bases at V and 4 bases at J, with 3 bases between. Germline V gene data show CDR1 as DFQATT and CDR2 as SNEGSKA (reference sequence). This CDR3 is CSARDLETQYF. In nucleotides, the CDR3 is TGCAGTGCTAGAGATCTAGAGACCCAGTACTTC.

This clone was found many times. This CDR3 reads CASSKVRPGLVDVLTF. The CDR3 nucleotides read TGTGCCAGCAGCAAAGTAAGGCCGGGATTGGTTGACGTCCTGACTTTC. The V and J genes are TRBV21-1 and TRBJ2-6; TRBD2 was called by the table and not checked on the DNA. TRBV21-1 is listed as a pseudogene. CDR3 length: 16 residues.

The V gene is TRBV28, the J gene TRBJ2-1; D possibly corresponds to TRBD2 (6 bases). The germline CDR1 and CDR2 sequences are MDHEN and SYDVKM. V was shortened by 4 bases and J by 0 bases, with 13 bases between the two germline ends. The CDR3 sequence is 16 residues long. The CDR3 DNA follows: TGTGCCAGCAGTTCTCGGGTAGCGGCCTCCTACAATGAGCAGTTCTTC. Encoded protein: CASSSRVAASYNEQFF.

V gene TRBV27 combines with J gene TRBJ2-4; D is uncertain. V lost 0 bases and J lost 6, with 9 bases in between. The length of the CDR3 is 14 residues. Germline CDR1 MNHEY, CDR2 SMNVEV (reference sequence). In DNA form, the CDR3 reads TGTGCCAGCAGTTTATCAGGGCGTAGAAACATTCAGTACTTC. Translating gives CASSLSGRRNIQYF.